This TCR beta chain comes out of a study of regulatory T cells in long-lasting Graves disease. Sample time point: newly diagnosed GD, antithyroid drugs for less than 3 months. RNA extracted from PBMCs served as the sequencing template. Many counts were recorded for this clonotype. CDR1 and CDR2 (germline): DFQATT, SNEGSKA (reference sequence). The CDR3 runs to 13 residues. V was cut by 5 bases and J by 1 base, with 11 bases left in between. Assembly of TCR beta libraries relied on iRepertoire HTBI primers together with Arm-PCR of CDR3 regions. TCRdb fed the multiplex PCR reads into MiXCR, producing one record per CDR3 protein. This table has 560,000 or so distinct CDR3 sequences, 16% appearing once. This same sample was also part of a study on T cells in Graves' hyperthyroidism and ophthalmopathy. That source adds: Pregnant or lactating patients were excluded, as were those with uncontrolled infection or other autoimmune disease.

The material sequenced was peripheral blood mononuclear cells (PBMCs), taken at new diagnosis, from a patient treated with antithyroid drugs. The chain links TRBV20-1 to TRBJ1-1; no firm D call. This clonotype was obtained from a man aged 18 to 30 with Graves disease. Here the CDR3 DNA reads TGCAGTGCTGGACTGACAAGGAACACTGAAGCTTTCTTT. Its protein product is CSAGLTRNTEAFF.